This T cell receptor (beta chain) was captured in a study of T cell clonality in common variable immunodeficiency. Whole-study findings and limits: CVID subjects showed higher TCRbeta clonality than healthy controls. Fewer deletions and N-nucleotide insertions were reportedly seen in common variable immunodeficiency TCR beta sequences.

On this clone itself: What it binds is not known. An end of the junction differs from the germline gene, which may be a read error. Coverage ceases 3 residues before the CDR3 finishes, and the germline J gene fills in the end.

Clones were read by immunoSEQ multiplex PCR, and TCRdb kept only the in-frame ones, dropping some. This sample has about 8,000 clones and no singletons, with around 20% in the ten largest. The CDR3 loop spans 14 amino acids. Looked up from germline, CDR1 is SEHNR and CDR2 is FQNEAQ (reference sequence). Most patients and controls had Caucasian heritage. The receptor was isolated from a human donor with common variable immunodeficiency. Sequencing was carried out using peripheral blood mononuclear cells. The V call is TRBV7-9, the J call TRBJ1-6, with TRBD1 matching 8 bases. The CDR3 sequence: CASTLGQGGSPLHF. Partial CDR3 DNA: TGTGCCAGCACCTTAGGACAGGGAGGTTCACCC.